The present entry profiles one TCR beta chain with its context. Residents of over 20 US areas, aged roughly 18 to 89 years, made up the participants. This entry belongs to a study of blood T cell repertoires in COVID-19. The overall study: Collection of acute and convalescent COVID-19 samples took place in the United States, Italy and Spain.

Original processing methods: It was from reference gene primer amplification that nucleated cell counts were estimated. Generated by immunoSEQ multiplex PCR, the TCRdb table keeps only in-frame clones and is missing some. V and J calls and clone size follow that table, whereas D and trimming were derived from the DNA. Seen here are around 140,000 clones, approximately 87% observed once, and the top ten hold around 10%. Source material: PBMCs or T cells enriched from blood (not recorded which). This TCR derives from a man aged 60 to 69 who had recovered from COVID-19.

CDR3 residues: CASSLDLPLKFF. CDR3 in DNA: TGTGCCAGCAGTTTAGACTTACCCTTGAAGTTCTTC. V gene TRBV12-3 or TRBV12-4 combines with J gene TRBJ2-1, with D unresolved. Trimming took off 1 base at V and 14 bases at J, with 12 bases between the two ends. The CDR3 consists of 12 residues.